This is a list of T cell receptor beta chains from one sample in a study of blood T cell repertoires in COVID-19. The method was immunoSEQ multiplex PCR; TCRdb's version includes in-frame clones alone and lacks a portion of them. Among tens of thousands of clones listed, roughly 94% were seen once. Sequencing was performed on peripheral blood. These receptors originate from a human donor with active COVID-19. The donor label of this sample is uncertain. Each CDR3 is given with its conserved first and last residue. Fields, in order: CDR3 length, J gene, V gene, CDR3 protein.

length: 14; J: TRBJ2-7; V: TRBV6-5; CDR3: CASSYGALPYEQYF
length: 13; J: TRBJ1-6; V: TRBV12-5; CDR3: CASAPRPQSPLHF
length: 15; J: TRBJ2-2; V: TRBV5-1; CDR3: CASLGLGGHTGELFF
length: 14; J: TRBJ1-5; V: TRBV27; CDR3: CASSHDNSNQPQHF
length: 13; J: TRBJ1-2; V: TRBV6-6; CDR3: CASSRTGDYGYTF
length: 14; J: TRBJ1-3; V: TRBV10-3; CDR3: CAINAGTSGNTIYF
length: 14; J: TRBJ2-5; V: TRBV20-1; CDR3: CSASYQGGGETQYF
length: 15; J: TRBJ1-2; V: TRBV19; CDR3: CASSSPGQANYGYTF
length: 19; J: TRBJ1-2; V: TRBV18; CDR3: CASSPPTGSTRLDYYGYTF
length: 15; J: TRBJ2-1; V: TRBV6-6; CDR3: CASSSSGQGGNEQFF
length: 15; J: TRBJ2-3; V: TRBV3-1/TRBV3-2; CDR3: CASREQGSYSDTQYF
length: 15; J: TRBJ2-7; V: TRBV6-2/TRBV6-3; CDR3: CASSYERLAGDEQYF
length: 15; J: TRBJ2-1; V: TRBV5-4; CDR3: CASSLGGSSYNEQFF
length: 16; J: TRBJ2-5; V: TRBV5-6; CDR3: CASSLRLLGSGETQYF
length: 14; J: TRBJ2-5; V: TRBV4-1; CDR3: CASKQTGGAETQYF
length: 17; J: TRBJ2-2; V: TRBV10-2; CDR3: CASSEPYRGRKTGELFF
length: 11; J: TRBJ2-7; V: TRBV5-6; CDR3: CASSLASEQYF
length: 16; J: TRBJ2-7; V: TRBV7-8; CDR3: CASTPPFGGLSYEQYF
length: 14; J: TRBJ2-4; V: TRBV7-9; CDR3: CASSLQGAVNIQYF
length: 14; J: TRBJ1-3; V: TRBV25-1; CDR3: CASSASDKRNTIYF
length: 15; J: TRBJ2-5; V: TRBV19; CDR3: CASSRTGTGVETQYF
length: 15; J: TRBJ2-5; V: TRBV5-1; CDR3: CASSLQTGPQETQYF
length: 19; J: TRBJ1-1; V: TRBV3-1/TRBV3-2; CDR3: CASSQDYQGLLWGDTEAFF
length: 12; J: TRBJ2-1; V: TRBV11-3; CDR3: CASSLESTEQFF
length: 14; J: TRBJ1-2; V: TRBV5-4; CDR3: CASSLVDRIYGYTF
length: 16; J: TRBJ2-1; V: TRBV3-1/TRBV3-2; CDR3: CASSPWGASGSGEQFF
length: 15; J: TRBJ1-3; V: TRBV28; CDR3: CASIGGLHSGNTIYF
length: 15; J: TRBJ2-3; V: TRBV5-1; CDR3: CASSPGQPSTDTQYF
length: 13; J: TRBJ1-2; V: TRBV15; CDR3: CATSRGANYGYTF
length: 16; J: TRBJ2-7; V: TRBV5-4; CDR3: CASTQGAAQGAYEQYF
length: 15; J: TRBJ1-6; V: TRBV6-5; CDR3: CASSRPGGGDSPLHF
length: 16; J: TRBJ1-1; V: TRBV27; CDR3: CASSTSRTGRRAEAFF
length: 17; J: TRBJ2-3; V: TRBV2; CDR3: CASSEEWTSGRSDTQYF
length: 14; J: TRBJ2-7; V: TRBV5-1; CDR3: CASSSRGTPYEQYF